These T cell receptor beta chains were read from a single sample in a study of blood T cell repertoires in COVID-19. The protocol was immunoSEQ multiplex PCR, while the TCRdb copy is restricted to in-frame clones and leaves out a portion. Of about 220,000 clones listed, around four fifths are singletons. The sample consisted of PBMCs or T cells enriched from blood (not recorded which). These receptor sequences come from a woman in her forties or fifties who had been exposed to COVID-19. CDR3s include the opening cysteine and the closing phenylalanine or tryptophan. D genes are given only for firm matches. For some rows the clone size is stated as once, few or many, or as a class when expanded; others skip it.

length	V	D	size	J	DNA	CDR3
15	TRBV7-2	.	.	TRBJ1-5	TGTGCCAGCAGCTTAGGAAGCGCAGTCAATCAGCCCCAGCATTTT	CASSLGSAVNQPQHF
15	TRBV28	TRBD2	.	TRBJ2-4	TGTGCCAGCAGTTTTTGGGAGGGGGCCAAAAACATTCAGTACTTC	CASSFWEGAKNIQYF
14	TRBV6-5	.	once	TRBJ2-7	TGTGCCAGCGGGCCTACAGGGAGCTCCTACGAGCAGTACTTC	CASGPTGSSYEQYF
12	TRBV29-1	.	.	TRBJ1-1	TGCAGCGTTGAAGGCAGAACCACTGAAGCTTTCTTT	CSVEGRTTEAFF
13	TRBV10-2	.	.	TRBJ1-1	TGCGCCAGCACCGCCGATTACGAGAAGCTGGCTTTCTTT	CASTADYEKLAFF
14	TRBV7-2	.	.	TRBJ2-7	TGTGCCAGCAGCATAACAGGGAAAACCTACGAGCAGTACTTC	CASSITGKTYEQYF
15	TRBV28	.	once	TRBJ1-1	TGTGCCAGCAGTCCTCCGGGGACGACTAGTGGAAGAGCTTTCTTT	CASSPPGTTSGRAFF
14	TRBV12-5	TRBD1	few	TRBJ2-1	TGTGCTAGTGGTCTGGGACAGACTTACAATGAGCAGTTCTTC	CASGLGQTYNEQFF
14	TRBV5-1	TRBD2	.	TRBJ2-7	TGCGCCAGCAGCCGTAGCGGGGGGCACTACGAGCAGTACTTC	CASSRSGGHYEQYF
15	TRBV6-5	.	once	TRBJ2-3	TGTGCCAGCAGTTACTCGCCGGGGATCACAGATACGCAGTATTTT	CASSYSPGITDTQYF
13	TRBV19	.	.	TRBJ1-5	TGTGCCAGTAGTTGGCAGATCGATCAGCCCCAGCATTTT	CASSWQIDQPQHF
17	TRBV7-9	.	.	TRBJ1-1	TGTGCCAGCAGCTTAAGAAAGGGGTTCGACACCCACACTGAAGCTTTCTTT	CASSLRKGFDTHTEAFF
12	TRBV15	.	.	TRBJ1-5	TGTGCCACCGGGACACCAAATCAGCCCCAGCATTTT	CATGTPNQPQHF
16	TRBV4-3	TRBD2	.	TRBJ2-3	TGCGCCAGCAGCCAAGAGCGGGGGGGCGGGACAGATACGCAGTATTTT	CASSQERGGGTDTQYF
11	TRBV5-4	.	.	TRBJ2-7	TGTGCCAGCAGCTCCAATTACGAGCAGTACTTC	CASSSNYEQYF
13	TRBV5-4	.	.	TRBJ1-1	TGTGCCAGCAGCTTGACGGGGTACGGTGAAGCTTTCTTT	CASSLTGYGEAFF
16	TRBV3-1/TRBV3-2	TRBD1	once	TRBJ2-3	TGTGCCAGCAGCCGCCCCACGGGACAGGGGGCAGATACGCAGTATTTT	CASSRPTGQGADTQYF
13	TRBV7-2	TRBD1	.	TRBJ1-2	TGTGCCAGCAGCTTCCCGAGGGGACAGAACTACACCTTC	CASSFPRGQNYTF
18	TRBV10-3	TRBD1	.	TRBJ2-5	TGTGCCATCAGTGGTAGGGGGACAGGGGATGGACGGAGGGAGACCCAGTACTTC	CAISGRGTGDGRRETQYF
11	TRBV19	.	once	TRBJ1-1	TGTGCCAGTGCGTCCCCCCGGGAAGCTTTCTTT	CASASPREAFF
16	TRBV9	TRBD1	.	TRBJ2-6	TGTGCCAGCAGAGCCTATGGGACAGCTGGGGCCAACGTCCTGACTTTC	CASRAYGTAGANVLTF
17	TRBV21-1	.	once	TRBJ2-6	TGTGCCAGCAGCAAAAAGATAGCAGGGTCTGGGGCCAACGTCCTGACTTTC	CASSKKIAGSGANVLTF
12	TRBV19	.	.	TRBJ1-5	TGTGCCAGTAGTGGGGGGAGCCAGCCCCAGCATTTT	CASSGGSQPQHF